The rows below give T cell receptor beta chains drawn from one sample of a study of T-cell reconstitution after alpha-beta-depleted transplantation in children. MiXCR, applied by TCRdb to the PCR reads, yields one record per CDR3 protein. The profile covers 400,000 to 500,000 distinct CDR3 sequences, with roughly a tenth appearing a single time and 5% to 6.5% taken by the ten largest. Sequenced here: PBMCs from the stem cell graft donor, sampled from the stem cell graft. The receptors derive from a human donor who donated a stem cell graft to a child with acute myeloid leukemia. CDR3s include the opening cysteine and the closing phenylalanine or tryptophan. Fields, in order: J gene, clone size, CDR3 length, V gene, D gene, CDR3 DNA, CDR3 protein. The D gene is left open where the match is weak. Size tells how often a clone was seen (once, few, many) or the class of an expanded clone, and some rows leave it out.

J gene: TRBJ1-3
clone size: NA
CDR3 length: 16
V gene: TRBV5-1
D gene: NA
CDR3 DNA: TGCGCCAGCAGCTTTAGGACCGGACGCTCTGGAAACACCATATATTTT
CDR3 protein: CASSFRTGRSGNTIYF

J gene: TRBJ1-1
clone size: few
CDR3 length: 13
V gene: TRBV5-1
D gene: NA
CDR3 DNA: TGCGCCAGCAGCACGAACAGCTACACTGAAGCTTTCTTT
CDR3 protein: CASSTNSYTEAFF

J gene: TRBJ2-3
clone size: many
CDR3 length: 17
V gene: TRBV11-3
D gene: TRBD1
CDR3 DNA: TGTGCCAGCAGCCCGACGACAGGGGAAGGTGGAAGCAATACGCAGTATTTT
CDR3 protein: CASSPTTGEGGSNTQYF

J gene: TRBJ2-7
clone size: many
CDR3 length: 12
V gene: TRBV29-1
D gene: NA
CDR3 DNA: TGCAGCGTTCGCTTCCTGTCCTACGAGCAGTACTTC
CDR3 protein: CSVRFLSYEQYF

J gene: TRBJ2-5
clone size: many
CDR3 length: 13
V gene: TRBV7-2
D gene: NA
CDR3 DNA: TGTGCCAGCAGCTCCCGGACTGTCGAGACCCAGTACTTC
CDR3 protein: CASSSRTVETQYF

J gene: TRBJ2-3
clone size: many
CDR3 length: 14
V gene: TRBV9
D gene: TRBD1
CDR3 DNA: TGTGCCAGCAGCGAGGGACAGAACACAGATACGCAGTATTTT
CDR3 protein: CASSEGQNTDTQYF

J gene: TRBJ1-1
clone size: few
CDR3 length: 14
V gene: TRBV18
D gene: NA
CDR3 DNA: TGTGCCAGCTCACCAAAGCAAAAAGACACTGAAGCTTTCTTT
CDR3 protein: CASSPKQKDTEAFF

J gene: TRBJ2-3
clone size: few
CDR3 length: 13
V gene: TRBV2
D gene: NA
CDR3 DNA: TGTGCCAGCAGTGTGGGCATAACAGATACGCAGTATTTT
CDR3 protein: CASSVGITDTQYF

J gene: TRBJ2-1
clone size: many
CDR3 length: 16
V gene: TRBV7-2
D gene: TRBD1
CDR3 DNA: TGTGCCAGCAGCTTAGCTGGGACAGGAACCTACAATGAGCAGTTCTTC
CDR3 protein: CASSLAGTGTYNEQFF

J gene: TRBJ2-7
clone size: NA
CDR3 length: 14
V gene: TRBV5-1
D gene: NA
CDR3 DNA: TGCGCCAGCAGCTTGGGGACAGAGTCTTACGAGCAGTACTTC
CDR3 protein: CASSLGTESYEQYF

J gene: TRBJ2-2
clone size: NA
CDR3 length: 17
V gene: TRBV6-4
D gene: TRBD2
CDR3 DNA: TGTGCCAGCAGTGACTCTGAGCGGGGGGGCCCGGTCGGGGAGCTGTTTTTT
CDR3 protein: CASSDSERGGPVGELFF

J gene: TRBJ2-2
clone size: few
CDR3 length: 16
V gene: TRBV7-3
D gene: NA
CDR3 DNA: TGTGCCAGCAGCTTCTTCTCTGTACAAAACACCGGGGAGCTGTTTTTT
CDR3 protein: CASSFFSVQNTGELFF

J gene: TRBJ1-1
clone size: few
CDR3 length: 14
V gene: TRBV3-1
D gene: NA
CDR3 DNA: TGTGCCAGCAGCCCCACGGCCTTCGACACTGAAGCTTTCTTT
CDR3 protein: CASSPTAFDTEAFF

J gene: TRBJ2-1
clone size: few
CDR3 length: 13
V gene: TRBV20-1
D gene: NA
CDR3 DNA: TGCAGTGCTTCGCGGGAATTGGGCGGTGAGCAGTTCTTC
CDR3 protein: CSASRELGGEQFF

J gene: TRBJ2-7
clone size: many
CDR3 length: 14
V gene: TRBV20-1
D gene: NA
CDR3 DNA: TGCAGTGCTAGTGCGGGATTTGAGCTCTACGAGCAGTACTTC
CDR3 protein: CSASAGFELYEQYF

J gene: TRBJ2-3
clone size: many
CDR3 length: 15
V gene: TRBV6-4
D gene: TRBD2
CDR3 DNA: TGTGCCAGCAGTGACTCTAGCGGGGGGGCAGATACGCAGTATTTT
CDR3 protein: CASSDSSGGADTQYF

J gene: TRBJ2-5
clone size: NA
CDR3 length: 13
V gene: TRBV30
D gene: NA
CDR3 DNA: TGTGCCTGGAGCCAACGACAGCAAGAGACCCAGTACTTC
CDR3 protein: CAWSQRQQETQYF

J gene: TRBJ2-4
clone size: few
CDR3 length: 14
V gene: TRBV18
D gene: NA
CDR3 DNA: TGTGCCAGCTCACCACAGGGGCGGTCCAACATTCAGTACTTC
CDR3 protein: CASSPQGRSNIQYF

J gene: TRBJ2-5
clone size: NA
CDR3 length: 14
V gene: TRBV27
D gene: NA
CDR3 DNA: TGTGCCAGCAGTTTATCCCAGTACCAAGAGACCCAGTACTTC
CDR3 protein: CASSLSQYQETQYF

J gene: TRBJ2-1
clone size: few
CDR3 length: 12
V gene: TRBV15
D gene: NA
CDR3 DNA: TGTGCCACCAGCAACAACAGGGATGAGCAGTTCTTC
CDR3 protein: CATSNNRDEQFF

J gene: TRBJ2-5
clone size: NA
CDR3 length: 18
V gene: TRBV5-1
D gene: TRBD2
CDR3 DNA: TGCGCCAGCAGCTTTGGACTAGCGGGGGGGGAATACCAAGAGACCCAGTACTTC
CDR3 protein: CASSFGLAGGEYQETQYF

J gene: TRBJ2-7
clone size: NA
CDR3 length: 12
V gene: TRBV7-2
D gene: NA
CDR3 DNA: TGTGCCAGCAGCGAGGGGGGGAGCGAGCAGTACTTC
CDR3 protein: CASSEGGSEQYF

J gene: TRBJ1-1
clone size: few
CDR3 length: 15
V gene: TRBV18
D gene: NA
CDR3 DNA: TGTGCCAGCTCACCTCCCGGACGGCTGAACACTGAAGCTTTCTTT
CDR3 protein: CASSPPGRLNTEAFF

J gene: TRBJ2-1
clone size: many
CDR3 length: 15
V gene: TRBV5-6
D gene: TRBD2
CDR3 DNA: TGTGCCAGCAGCCGGGGGGTCCGGTCCTACAATGAGCAGTTCTTC
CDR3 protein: CASSRGVRSYNEQFF

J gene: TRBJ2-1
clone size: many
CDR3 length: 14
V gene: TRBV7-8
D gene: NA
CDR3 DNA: TGTGCCAGCAGCTTAGCTGGGTATTACAATGAGCAGTTCTTC
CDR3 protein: CASSLAGYYNEQFF

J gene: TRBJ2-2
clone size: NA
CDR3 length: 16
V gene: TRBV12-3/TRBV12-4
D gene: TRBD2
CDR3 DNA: TGTGCCAGCAGTTTTCCAGCGGGAGGTACCACCGGGGAGCTGTTTTTT
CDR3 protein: CASSFPAGGTTGELFF

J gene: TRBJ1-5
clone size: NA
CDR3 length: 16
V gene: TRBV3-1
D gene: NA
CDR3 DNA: TGTGCCAGCAGCCAAGATTCTGGGGAATCCTATCAGCCCCAGCATTTT
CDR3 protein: CASSQDSGESYQPQHF

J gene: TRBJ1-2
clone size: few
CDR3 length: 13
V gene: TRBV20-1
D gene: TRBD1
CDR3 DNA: TGCAGTGCTTCCACGGACAGGCTTTATGGCTACACCTTC
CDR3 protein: CSASTDRLYGYTF

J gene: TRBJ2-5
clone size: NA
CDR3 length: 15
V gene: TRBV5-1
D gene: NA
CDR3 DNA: TGCGCCAGCAGCTTGGCAGGAGCGAGCCAAGAGACCCAGTACTTC
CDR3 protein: CASSLAGASQETQYF